Listed below are T cell receptor beta chains from one sample, sequenced in a study of blood T cells in healthy people across ages. TCRdb used MiXCR to reprocess the 5' RACE reads, holding one entry per CDR3 protein. Among some 900,000 distinct CDR3 sequences listed, roughly 43% were seen once. Sequences were obtained from blood. All receptors come from a man aged 25-45 years in good health. Both conserved end residues are part of each CDR3. D genes are given only for firm matches. Not every row has a clone size; where given, it reads once, few, many or a size class.

TRBV4-2	TRBJ2-4	.	.	TGTGCCAGCAGCCAAGGCGGCTCCGAGGGGGAGCAGTACTTC	CASSQGGSEGEQYF
TRBV30	TRBJ1-2	few	.	TGTGCCTGGAGTGTAAGTTCTGGCTACACCTTC	CAWSVSSGYTF
TRBV6-1	TRBJ1-1	.	TRBD1	TGTGCCAGCAGGGCCCCCGGGACAGGGGAGCGTAGGATGAACACTGAAGCTTTCTTT	CASRAPGTGERRMNTEAFF
TRBV3-1	TRBJ2-3	few	.	TGTGCCAGCAGCCAAGATGGGTCGAATACGCAGTATTTT	CASSQDGSNTQYF
TRBV28	TRBJ1-6	few	TRBD1	TGTGCCAGCAGTCCGTGGACAGGGGGGAAAAATTCACCCCTCCACTTT	CASSPWTGGKNSPLHF
TRBV5-1	TRBJ2-7	.	.	TGCGCCAGCAGCGCCGGGAATAACTACGAGCAGTACTTC	CASSAGNNYEQYF
TRBV20-1	TRBJ1-6	.	.	TGCAGTGCTAGAGGGGGCCGCTTGGGAAATAATTCACCCCTCCACTTT	CSARGGRLGNNSPLHF
TRBV6-2/TRBV6-3	TRBJ2-5	.	.	TGTGCCACGAAACAGGGACTACATTGGATTCAAGAGACCCAGTACTTC	CATKQGLHWIQETQYF
TRBV7-3	TRBJ2-5	.	.	TGTGCCAGCAGCTTACGGCCAGACCCAGGGACCCTGTACTTC	CASSLRPDPGTLYF
TRBV5-1	TRBJ2-2	once	TRBD1	TGCGCCAGCAGCTTGGCCGAAACAGGGGAGAACACCGGGGAGCTGTTTTTT	CASSLAETGENTGELFF
TRBV12-3/TRBV12-4	TRBJ1-4	few	TRBD1	TGTGCCAGCAGGGACAGGTTGGGGAATGAAAAACTGTTTTTT	CASRDRLGNEKLFF
TRBV12-3/TRBV12-4	TRBJ2-1	.	.	TGTGCCAGCAGTTTAGAGGTTAGCTTCGTTGGCAATGAGCAGTTCTTC	CASSLEVSFVGNEQFF
TRBV29-1	TRBJ1-4	.	.	TGCAGCGTTTGTGAGGGGCCGGCAACTAATGAAAAACTGTTTTTT	CSVCEGPATNEKLFF
TRBV4-1	TRBJ1-1	.	.	TGCGCCAGCAGCCAACTGGACGCCACTGAAGCTTTCTTT	CASSQLDATEAFF
TRBV20-1	TRBJ2-5	.	TRBD2	TGCAGTGCTAACAAGCGGGGGGAGCTCCAAGAGACCCAGTACTTC	CSANKRGELQETQYF
TRBV20-1	TRBJ2-7	.	.	TGCAGTGCTAGGAGGAGAGGTGGCGAGCAGTACTTC	CSARRRGGEQYF
TRBV6-2/TRBV6-3	TRBJ2-7	.	TRBD1	TGTGCCAACCTATCGACCGAGGGACAGAGCTCCTACAATGAGCAGTACTTC	CANLSTEGQSSYNEQYF
TRBV5-5	TRBJ2-4	.	TRBD1	TGTGCCAGCCTTCAAGGGGGCCTAGCCAAAAACATTCAGTACTTC	CASLQGGLAKNIQYF
TRBV20-1	TRBJ2-3	once	.	TGCAGTGCTTTTCGGGGCGACACAGATACGCAGTATTTT	CSAFRGDTDTQYF
TRBV7-2	TRBJ1-6	.	.	TGTGCCAGCAGCCCGAGGAGATTCCCATCACCCCTCCACTTT	CASSPRRFPSPLHF
TRBV6-2/TRBV6-3	TRBJ2-2	few	TRBD2	TGTGCCAGCAGTTTCCTGGGACTAGCCGCCAACACCGGGGAGCTGTTTTTT	CASSFLGLAANTGELFF
TRBV7-9	TRBJ1-4	.	TRBD1	TGTGCCAGCAGCTCGGGGACAGGCGCCAATGAAAAACTGTTTTTT	CASSSGTGANEKLFF
TRBV20-1	TRBJ2-7	once	.	TGCAGTGCTAGTATGGGCAGGGGTGGGTACGAGCAGTACTTC	CSASMGRGGYEQYF
TRBV20-1	TRBJ2-3	once	.	TGCAGTGCACCGACGGGAATAACAGATACGCAGTATTTT	CSAPTGITDTQYF
TRBV6-5	TRBJ1-4	.	.	TGTGCCAGCAGCCCTTACCCGGGGGATGAAAAACTGTTTTTT	CASSPYPGDEKLFF
TRBV6-2/TRBV6-3	TRBJ2-1	.	.	TGTGCCAGCAGAGGGACTCTGGGGTACAATGAGCAGTTCTTC	CASRGTLGYNEQFF
TRBV28	TRBJ1-1	few	.	TGTGCCAGCGGGGTGACCCAGAACACTGAAGCTTTCTTT	CASGVTQNTEAFF
TRBV20-1	TRBJ2-5	few	TRBD2	TGCAGTGCTAGAGATAGCGGGGGGGGAGAGACCCAGTACTTC	CSARDSGGGETQYF
TRBV19	TRBJ2-3	.	.	TGTGCCAGTAGTCTCCAGGGGACCCACAACACAGATACGCAGTATTTT	CASSLQGTHNTDTQYF
TRBV29-1	TRBJ2-5	once	TRBD2	TGCAGCGTTGATGTGGCTAGCGGGCGATACCAAGAGACCCAGTACTTC	CSVDVASGRYQETQYF